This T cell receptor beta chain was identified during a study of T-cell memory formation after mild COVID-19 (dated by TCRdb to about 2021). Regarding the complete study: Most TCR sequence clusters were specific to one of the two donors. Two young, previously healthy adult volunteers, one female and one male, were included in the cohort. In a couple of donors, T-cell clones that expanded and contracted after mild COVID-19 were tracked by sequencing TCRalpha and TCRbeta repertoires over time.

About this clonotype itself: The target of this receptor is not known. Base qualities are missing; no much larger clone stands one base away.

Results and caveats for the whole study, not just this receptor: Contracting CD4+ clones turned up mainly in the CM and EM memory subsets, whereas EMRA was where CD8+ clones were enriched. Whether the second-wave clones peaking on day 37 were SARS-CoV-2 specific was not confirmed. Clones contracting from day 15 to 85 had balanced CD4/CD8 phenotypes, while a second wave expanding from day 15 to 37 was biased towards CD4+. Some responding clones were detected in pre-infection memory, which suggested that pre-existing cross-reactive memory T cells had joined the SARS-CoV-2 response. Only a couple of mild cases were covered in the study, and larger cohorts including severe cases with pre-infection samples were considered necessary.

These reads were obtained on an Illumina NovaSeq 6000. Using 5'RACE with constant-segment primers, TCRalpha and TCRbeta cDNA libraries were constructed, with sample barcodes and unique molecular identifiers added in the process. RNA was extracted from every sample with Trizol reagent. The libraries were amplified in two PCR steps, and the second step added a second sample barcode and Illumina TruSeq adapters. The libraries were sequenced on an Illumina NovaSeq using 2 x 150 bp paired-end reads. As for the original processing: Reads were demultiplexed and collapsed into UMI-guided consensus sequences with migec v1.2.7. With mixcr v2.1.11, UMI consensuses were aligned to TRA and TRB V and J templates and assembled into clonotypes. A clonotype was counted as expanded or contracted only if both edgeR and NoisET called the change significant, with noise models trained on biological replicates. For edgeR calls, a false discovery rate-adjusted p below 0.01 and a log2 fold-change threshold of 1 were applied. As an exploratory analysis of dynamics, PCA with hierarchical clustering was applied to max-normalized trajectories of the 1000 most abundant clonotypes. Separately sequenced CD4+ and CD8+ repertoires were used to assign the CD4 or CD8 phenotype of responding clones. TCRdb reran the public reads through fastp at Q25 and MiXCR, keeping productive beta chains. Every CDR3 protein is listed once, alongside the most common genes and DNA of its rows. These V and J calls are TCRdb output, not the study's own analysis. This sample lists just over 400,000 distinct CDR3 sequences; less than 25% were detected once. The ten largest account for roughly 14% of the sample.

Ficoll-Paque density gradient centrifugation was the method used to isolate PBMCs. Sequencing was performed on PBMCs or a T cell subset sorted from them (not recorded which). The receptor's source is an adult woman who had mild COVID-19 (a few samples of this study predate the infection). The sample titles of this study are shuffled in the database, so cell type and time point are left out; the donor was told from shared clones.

The DNA sequence is as follows: TGTGCCAGCGGGGTTAGCTCTGGAAACACCATATATTTT. This translates into CASGVSSGNTIYF. The chain links TRBV12-3 or TRBV12-4 with TRBJ1-3; the D gene identity is not certain. V is cut by 8 bases and J by 0 bases, and the space between the germline ends is 8 bases. CDR3 length: 13 amino acids, cysteine to phenylalanine. Kept here is only the CDR3 DNA, which spans 39 bases and is read in frame from base 1.